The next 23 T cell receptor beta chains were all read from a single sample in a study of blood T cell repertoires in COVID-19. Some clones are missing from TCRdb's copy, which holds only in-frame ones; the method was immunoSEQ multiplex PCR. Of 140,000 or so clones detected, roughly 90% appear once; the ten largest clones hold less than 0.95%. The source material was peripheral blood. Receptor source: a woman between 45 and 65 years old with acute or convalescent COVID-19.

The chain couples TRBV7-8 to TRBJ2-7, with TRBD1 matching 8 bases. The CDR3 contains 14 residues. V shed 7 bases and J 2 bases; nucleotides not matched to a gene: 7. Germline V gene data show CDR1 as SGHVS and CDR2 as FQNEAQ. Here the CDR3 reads CASNGQGGTYEQYF. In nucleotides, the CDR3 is TGTGCCAGCAATGGACAGGGAGGTACCTACGAGCAGTACTTC.

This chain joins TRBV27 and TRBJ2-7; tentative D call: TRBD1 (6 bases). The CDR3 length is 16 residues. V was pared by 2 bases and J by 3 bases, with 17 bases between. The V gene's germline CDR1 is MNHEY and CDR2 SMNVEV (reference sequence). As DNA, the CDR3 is TGTGCCAGCAGTTTAACGTCGGCAGGGGTAGGCTACGAGCAGTACTTC. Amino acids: CASSLTSAGVGYEQYF.

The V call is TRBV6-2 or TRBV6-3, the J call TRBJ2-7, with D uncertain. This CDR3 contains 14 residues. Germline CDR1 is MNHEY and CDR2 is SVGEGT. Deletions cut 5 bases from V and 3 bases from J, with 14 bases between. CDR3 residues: CASSAYTGLYEQYF. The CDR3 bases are TGTGCCAGCAGTGCATATACTGGGCTCTACGAGCAGTACTTC.

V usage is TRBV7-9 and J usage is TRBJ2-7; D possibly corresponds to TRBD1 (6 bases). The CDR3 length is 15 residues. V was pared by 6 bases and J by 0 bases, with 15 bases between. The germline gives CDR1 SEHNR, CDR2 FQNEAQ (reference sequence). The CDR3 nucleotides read TGTGCCAGCAGACTCGGTGGGGGCCTCTCCTACGAGCAGTACTTC. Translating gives CASRLGGGLSYEQYF.

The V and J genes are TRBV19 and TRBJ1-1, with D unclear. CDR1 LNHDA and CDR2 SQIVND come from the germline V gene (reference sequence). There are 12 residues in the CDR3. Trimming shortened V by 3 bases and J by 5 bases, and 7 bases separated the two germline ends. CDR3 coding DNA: TGTGCCAGTAGTATCTGGGAGACTGAAGCTTTCTTT. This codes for CASSIWETEAFF.

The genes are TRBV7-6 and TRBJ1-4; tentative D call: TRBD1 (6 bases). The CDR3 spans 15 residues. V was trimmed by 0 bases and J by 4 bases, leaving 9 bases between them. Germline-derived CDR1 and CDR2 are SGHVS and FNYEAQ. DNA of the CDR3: TGTGCCAGCAGCTTAGCGTGGGGGCTTAATGAAAAACTGTTTTTT. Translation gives CASSLAWGLNEKLFF.

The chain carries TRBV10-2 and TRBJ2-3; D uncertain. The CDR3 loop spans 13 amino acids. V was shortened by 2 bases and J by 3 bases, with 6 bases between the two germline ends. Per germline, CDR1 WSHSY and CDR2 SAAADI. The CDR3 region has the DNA TGCGCCAGCAGTGAGCCCTTTACAGATACGCAGTATTTT. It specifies CASSEPFTDTQYF.

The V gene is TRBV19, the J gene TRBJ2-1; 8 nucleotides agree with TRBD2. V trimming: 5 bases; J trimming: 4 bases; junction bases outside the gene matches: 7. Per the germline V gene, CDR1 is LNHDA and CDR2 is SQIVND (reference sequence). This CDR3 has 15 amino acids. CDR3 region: CASSSSGSHYNEQFF. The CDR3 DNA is TGTGCCAGTAGTTCAAGCGGGAGCCATTACAATGAGCAGTTCTTC.

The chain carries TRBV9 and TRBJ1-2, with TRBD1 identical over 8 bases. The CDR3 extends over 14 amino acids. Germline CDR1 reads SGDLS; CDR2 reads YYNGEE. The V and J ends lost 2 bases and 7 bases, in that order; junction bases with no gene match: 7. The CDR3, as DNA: TGTGCCAGCAGCGTTGACCCAGGGGGCGTTGGCTACACCTTC. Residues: CASSVDPGGVGYTF.

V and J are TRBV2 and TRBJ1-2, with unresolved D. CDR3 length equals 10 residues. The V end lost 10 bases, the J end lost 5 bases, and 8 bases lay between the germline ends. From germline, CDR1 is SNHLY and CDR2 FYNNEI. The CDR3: CATNQYGYTF. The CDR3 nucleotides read TGTGCCACGAATCAGTATGGCTACACCTTC. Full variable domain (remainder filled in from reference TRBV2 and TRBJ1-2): EPEVTQTPSHQVTQMGQEVILRCVPISNHLYFYWYRQILGQKVEFLVSFYNNEISEKSEIFDDQFSVERPDGSNFTLKIRSTKLEDSAMYFCATNQYGYTFGSGTRLTVV.

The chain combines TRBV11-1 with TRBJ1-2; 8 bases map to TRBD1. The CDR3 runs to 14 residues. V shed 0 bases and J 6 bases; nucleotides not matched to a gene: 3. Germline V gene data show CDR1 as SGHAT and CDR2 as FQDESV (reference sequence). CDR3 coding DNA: TGTGCCAGCAGCTTAGCGCGGGACAGGCATGGCTACACCTTC. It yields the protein CASSLARDRHGYTF.

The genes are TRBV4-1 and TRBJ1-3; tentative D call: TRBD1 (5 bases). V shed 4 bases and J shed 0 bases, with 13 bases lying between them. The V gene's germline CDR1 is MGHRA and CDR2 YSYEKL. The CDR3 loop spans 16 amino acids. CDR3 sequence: CASSLRQLNSGNTIYF. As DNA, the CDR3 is TGCGCCAGCAGCCTAAGACAGTTGAACTCTGGAAACACCATATATTTT.

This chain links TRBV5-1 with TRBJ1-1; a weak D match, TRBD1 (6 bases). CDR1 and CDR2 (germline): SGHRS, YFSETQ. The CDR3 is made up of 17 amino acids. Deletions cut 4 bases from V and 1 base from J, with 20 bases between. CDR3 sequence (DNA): TGCGCCAGCAGCCCCTATCCTGGGGGCCGGGGGAACACTGAAGCTTTCTTT. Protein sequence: CASSPYPGGRGNTEAFF.

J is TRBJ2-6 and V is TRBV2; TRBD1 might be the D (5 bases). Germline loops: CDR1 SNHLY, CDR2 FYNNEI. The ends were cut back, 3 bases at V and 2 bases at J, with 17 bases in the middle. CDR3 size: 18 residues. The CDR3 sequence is CASSEAGRSVAGANVLTF. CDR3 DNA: TGTGCCAGCAGTGAGGCAGGGCGAAGCGTGGCTGGGGCCAACGTCCTGACTTTC.

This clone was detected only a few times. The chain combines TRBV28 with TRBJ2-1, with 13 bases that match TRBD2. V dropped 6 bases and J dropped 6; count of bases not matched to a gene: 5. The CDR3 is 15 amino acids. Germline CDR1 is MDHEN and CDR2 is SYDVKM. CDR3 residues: CASRDTSGGANEQFF. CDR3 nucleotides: TGTGCCAGCAGGGACACTAGCGGGGGGGCCAATGAGCAGTTCTTC.

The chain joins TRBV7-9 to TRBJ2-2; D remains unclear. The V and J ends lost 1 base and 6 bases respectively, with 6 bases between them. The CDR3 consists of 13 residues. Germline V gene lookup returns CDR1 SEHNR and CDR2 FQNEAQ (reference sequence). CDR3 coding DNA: TGTGCCAGCAGCTTAGTAGCTGCCGGGGAGCTGTTTTTT. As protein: CASSLVAAGELFF.

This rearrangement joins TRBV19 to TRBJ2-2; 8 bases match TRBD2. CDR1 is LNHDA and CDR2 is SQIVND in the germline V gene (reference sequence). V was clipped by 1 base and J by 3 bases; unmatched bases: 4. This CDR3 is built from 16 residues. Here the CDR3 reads CASSIAAGGYTGELFF. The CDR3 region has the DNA TGTGCCAGTAGTATAGCGGCGGGAGGATACACCGGGGAGCTGTTTTTT.

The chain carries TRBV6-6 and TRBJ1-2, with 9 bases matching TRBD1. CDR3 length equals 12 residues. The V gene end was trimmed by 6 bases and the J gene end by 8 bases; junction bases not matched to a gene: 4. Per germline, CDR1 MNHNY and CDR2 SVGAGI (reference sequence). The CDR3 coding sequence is TGTGCCAGCAGGCGGACAGGGGAGGGCTACACCTTC. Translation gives CASRRTGEGYTF.

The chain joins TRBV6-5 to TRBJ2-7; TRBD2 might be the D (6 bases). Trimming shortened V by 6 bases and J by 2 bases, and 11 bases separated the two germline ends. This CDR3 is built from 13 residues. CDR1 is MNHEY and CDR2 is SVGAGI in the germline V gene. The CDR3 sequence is CASREGVPYEQYF. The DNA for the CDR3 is TGTGCCAGCAGGGAGGGTGTCCCCTACGAGCAGTACTTC.

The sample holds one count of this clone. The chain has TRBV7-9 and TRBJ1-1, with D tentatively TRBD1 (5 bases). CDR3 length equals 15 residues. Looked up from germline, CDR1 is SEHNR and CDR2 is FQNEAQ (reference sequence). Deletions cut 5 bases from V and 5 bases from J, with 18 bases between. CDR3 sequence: CASSTYGGGFTEAFF. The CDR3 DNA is TGTGCCAGCAGCACCTACGGCGGGGGTTTTACTGAAGCTTTCTTT.

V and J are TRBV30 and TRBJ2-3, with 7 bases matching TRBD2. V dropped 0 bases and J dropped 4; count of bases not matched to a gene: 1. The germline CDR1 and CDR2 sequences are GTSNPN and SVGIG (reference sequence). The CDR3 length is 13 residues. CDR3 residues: CAWSVRGADTQYF. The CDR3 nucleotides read TGTGCCTGGAGTGTTCGGGGGGCAGATACGCAGTATTTT. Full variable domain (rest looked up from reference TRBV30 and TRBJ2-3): SQTIHQWPATLVQPVGSPLSLECTVEGTSNPNLYWYRQAAGRGLQLLFYSVGIGQISSEVPQNLSASRPQDRQFILSSKKLLLSDSGFYLCAWSVRGADTQYFGPGTRLTVL.

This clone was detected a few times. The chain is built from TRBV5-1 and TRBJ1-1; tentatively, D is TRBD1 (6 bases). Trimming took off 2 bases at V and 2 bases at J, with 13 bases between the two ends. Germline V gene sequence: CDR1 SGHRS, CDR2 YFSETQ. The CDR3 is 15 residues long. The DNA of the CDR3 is TGCGCCAGCAGCTTATTACAGGGCCAAAACACTGAAGCTTTCTTT. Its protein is CASSLLQGQNTEAFF.

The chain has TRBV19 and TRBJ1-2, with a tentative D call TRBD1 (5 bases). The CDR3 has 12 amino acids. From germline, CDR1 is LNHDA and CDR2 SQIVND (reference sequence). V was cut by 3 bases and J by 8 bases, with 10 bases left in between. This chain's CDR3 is CASSIGGLGYTF. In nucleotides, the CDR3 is TGTGCCAGTAGTATCGGGGGTCTGGGCTACACCTTC.